The 18 T cell receptor beta chains given below trace back to one sample, sequenced in a study of cytomegalovirus exposure and HLA in healthy donors. The PCR had 60 Vbeta and 13 Jbeta primers. Produced via immunoSEQ multiplex PCR; TCRdb's table is partial and in-frame only. Here the sample spans 65,000 to 95,000 clones, roughly 70% being singletons. The specimen was PBMCs. These receptors were obtained from a man aged 65 to 79 in good health and CMV-seronegative.

The CDR3 spells CASSSAGGRGTQYF. CDR3 in DNA: TGTGCCAGCAGCTCAGCGGGGGGGCGCGGTACGCAGTATTTT. The chain employs TRBV7-6 and TRBJ2-3, with TRBD2 matching 10 bases. The V and J ends lost 4 bases and 8 bases, in that order; junction bases with no gene match: 6. Germline V lookup: CDR1 SGHVS, CDR2 FNYEAQ. This CDR3 contains 14 residues.

CDR3 sequence: CASSKVRPSGRGSGELFF. The CDR3 nucleotides are TGTGCCAGCAGCAAAGTGAGGCCAAGCGGGAGAGGGTCCGGGGAGCTGTTTTTT. The chain uses TRBV21-1 and TRBJ2-2; TRBD2, as called in the table, went unchecked against the DNA. TRBV21-1 is recorded as a pseudogene. The CDR3 runs 18 residues.

This clone was observed a few times. This chain links TRBV30 with TRBJ1-1; D is ambiguous. In germline, CDR1 is GTSNPN, CDR2 SVGIG (reference sequence). V dropped 6 bases and J dropped 6 bases, with 20 bases sitting between them. This CDR3 contains 14 residues. The CDR3: CACQTNGGYAEAFF. Here the CDR3 DNA reads TGTGCCTGCCAAACAAACGGCGGGTACGCTGAAGCTTTCTTT. The full variable domain, its missing parts supplied by reference TRBV30 and TRBJ1-1, is SQTIHQWPATLVQPVGSPLSLECTVEGTSNPNLYWYRQAAGRGLQLLFYSVGIGQISSEVPQNLSASRPQDRQFILSSKKLLLSDSGFYLCACQTNGGYAEAFFGQGTRLTVV.

The sample holds one count of this clone. The chain links TRBV18 to TRBJ2-2, with TRBD1 as a possible D gene (6 bases). Germline CDR1 reads KGHSH; CDR2 reads LQKENI. This CDR3 has 15 amino acids. Trimming pared 2 bases from V and 2 bases from J, leaving 9 bases between. The CDR3 DNA reads as TGTGCCAGCTCACCAAGGGACACCAACACCGGGGAGCTGTTTTTT. Its translation is CASSPRDTNTGELFF.

The chain has TRBV27 and TRBJ1-5, with D perhaps matching TRBD1 (6 bases). Germline CDR1 MNHEY, CDR2 SMNVEV (reference sequence). Trimming shortened V by 5 bases and J by 0 bases, and 14 bases separated the two germline ends. The CDR3 spans 16 residues. Here the CDR3 reads CASSLQGGNSNQPQHF. The CDR3 nucleotides are TGTGCCAGCAGTCTACAGGGTGGCAATAGCAATCAGCCCCAGCATTTT.

This chain links TRBV9 with TRBJ1-1, with D maybe TRBD1 (6 bases). The ends were cut back, 4 bases at V and 6 bases at J, with 16 bases in the middle. The CDR3 loop spans 14 amino acids. Per germline, CDR1 SGDLS and CDR2 YYNGEE. The CDR3 loop reads CASSPGDQRAEAFF. The CDR3 coding sequence is TGTGCCAGCAGCCCAGGGGATCAAAGGGCTGAAGCTTTCTTT.

The CDR3 here is CASRLQGLGYEQYF. The CDR3 DNA follows: TGTGCCAGCAGACTACAGGGGCTTGGCTACGAGCAGTACTTC. The chain recombines TRBV6-1 with TRBJ2-7, with 7 bases that match TRBD1. Germline lookup yields CDR1 MNHNS and CDR2 SASEGT. The V gene end was trimmed by 6 bases and the J gene end by 3 bases; junction bases not matched to a gene: 8. The CDR3 loop spans 14 amino acids.

The chain carries TRBV5-1 and TRBJ2-1; 7 nucleotides match TRBD2. The CDR3 covers 17 residues. Germline V CDR1 and CDR2: SGHRS, YFSETQ. Losses at the gene ends were 0 bases for V and 7 bases for J; bases not matched to a gene: 13. CDR3 protein: CASSLAGRGGQGNEQFF. CDR3 bases: TGCGCCAGCAGCTTGGCGGGAAGGGGAGGGCAAGGAAATGAGCAGTTCTTC.

The CDR3 sequence: CSASFSHEQYF. CDR3 in DNA: TGCAGTGCTTCCTTCTCTCACGAGCAGTACTTC. The gene calls are TRBV20-1 and TRBJ2-7; D call uncertain. Germline lookup yields CDR1 DFQATT and CDR2 SNEGSKA (reference sequence). The CDR3 totals 11 residues. The ends were cut back, 5 bases at V and 5 bases at J, with 10 bases in the middle.

Details on this clone: One junction end does not reproduce the germline sequence, and a read error may be involved. The CDR3 bases are TGTGCCAGTAGTATGGGACAATATAATTCACCCCCCCACTTT. Translated, it gives CASSMGQYNSPPHF. V gene TRBV19 combines with J gene TRBJ1-6; D is possibly TRBD1 (6 bases). The germline V gene encodes CDR1 LNHDA and CDR2 SQIVND (reference sequence). CDR3 length: 14 residues.

The CDR3 nucleotides are TGTGCCAGCAGTTACTCGAGCGGAGAGACTGAAGCTTTCTTT. It encodes CASSYSSGETEAFF. The chain is built from TRBV6-5 and TRBJ1-1; no clear D gene. There are 14 residues in the CDR3. V was pared by 0 bases and J by 5 bases, with 10 bases between. Germline assignment: CDR1 MNHEY and CDR2 SVGAGI.

The sample holds a few counts of this clone. This sample also contains other DNA sequences that code for the same CDR3. The chain combines TRBV6-5 with TRBJ1-1; D unresolved. CDR1 is MNHEY, CDR2 SVGAGI, per germline. This CDR3 region has 15 residues. Trimming removed 0 bases at V and 0 bases at J, with 8 bases between. CDR3 sequence reads: CASSYSSALNTEAFF. The CDR3 nucleotides are TGTGCCAGCAGTTACTCGAGCGCTTTGAACACTGAAGCTTTCTTT.

This rearrangement joins TRBV7-9 to TRBJ2-7, with 14 positions matching TRBD2. The CDR3 runs 16 residues. V lost 5 bases, J lost 3 bases, and 6 bases stayed unmatched. Germline V gene data show CDR1 as SEHNR and CDR2 as FQNEAQ (reference sequence). Here the CDR3 DNA reads TGTGCCAGCAGCAAGAGACTAGCGGGAGGGCGCTACGAGCAGTACTTC. Protein: CASSKRLAGGRYEQYF. Supplemented by reference TRBV7-9 and TRBJ2-7, the full variable domain reads DTGVSQNPRHKITKRGQNVTFRCDPISEHNRLYWYRQTLGQGPEFLTYFQNEAQLEKSRLLSDRFSAERPKGSFSTLEIQRTEQGDSAMYLCASSKRLAGGRYEQYFGPGTRLTVT.

The chain combines TRBV7-8 with TRBJ2-2; 10 bases fit TRBD2. Germline CDR1 is SGHVS and CDR2 is FQNEAQ. The J segment lost 4 bases and the V segment lost 1 base, leaving 6 bases of the junction unmatched. This CDR3 comprises 17 residues. The CDR3 loop is CASSLDGLADLTGELFF. CDR3 sequence (DNA): TGTGCCAGCAGCTTAGACGGACTAGCGGATCTCACCGGGGAGCTGTTTTTT.

The chain joins TRBV19 to TRBJ1-2; no firm D call. The CDR3 contains 14 residues. Trimming pared 1 base from V and 9 bases from J, leaving 15 bases between. The V gene's germline CDR1 is LNHDA and CDR2 SQIVND (reference sequence). CDR3 sequence (DNA): TGTGCCAGTAGTATAGTCCTGAACTCTATGCGCTACACCTTC. Translation: CASSIVLNSMRYTF.

The chain recombines TRBV6-1 with TRBJ1-4, with a possible D match to TRBD1 (6 bases). Per the germline V gene, CDR1 is MNHNS and CDR2 is SASEGT. V lost 5 bases to trimming and J lost 6 bases, with 13 bases between them. This CDR3 has 14 residues. Here the CDR3 DNA reads TGTGCCAGCAGTCAGGACAGACTTGATGAAAAACTGTTTTTT. This codes for CASSQDRLDEKLFF.

This clone was seen at least ten times. This sequence joins TRBV15 and TRBJ2-7, with 9 bases fitting TRBD1. CDR1 is LNHNV, CDR2 YYDKDF, per germline (reference sequence). V lost 3 bases and J lost 2; bases outside the gene matches: 5. There are 15 residues in the CDR3. CDR3 coding DNA: TGTGCCACCAGCAGGGGGACAGGGCCCACCTACGAGCAGTACTTC. Translating gives CATSRGTGPTYEQYF.

This chain connects TRBV5-1 to TRBJ2-5; 9 bases are a match to TRBD2. V was clipped by 0 bases and J by 4 bases; unmatched bases: 7. The CDR3 is made up of 16 amino acids. Germline CDR1 SGHRS, CDR2 YFSETQ. The CDR3 bases are TGCGCCAGCAGCTTGGGGAGAGCGGGGGGATTAGAGACCCAGTACTTC. It codes for CASSLGRAGGLETQYF.